These T cell receptor beta chains were read from a single sample in a study of immune evolution from preneoplasia to lung adenocarcinoma. Clones were read by immunoSEQ multiplex PCR, and TCRdb kept only the in-frame ones, dropping some. The sample records under 5,000 clones, more than 60% being singletons. The source material was FFPE adjacent normal lung tissue. Receptors originate from a donor aged 70 or older with lung adenocarcinoma. The CDR3 runs from the conserved cysteine through the conserved F or W. D genes are given only for firm matches. Part of the rows lack a size; the others show once, few, many or a class for expanded clones.

TRBJ2-1	NA	TRBV7-2	NA	CASSLTGEQFF	TGTGCCAGCAGCTTGACGGGAGAGCAGTTCTTC
TRBJ1-2	NA	TRBV30	NA	CAWREGPSNYGYTF	TGTGCCTGGAGAGAGGGTCCGTCCAACTATGGCTACACCTTC
TRBJ2-3	NA	TRBV9	NA	CASSPGGGDTDTQYF	TGTGCCAGCAGCCCCGGCGGAGGTGACACAGATACGCAGTATTTT
TRBJ1-2	NA	TRBV7-9	NA	CASSFSGGYTF	TGTGCCAGCAGCTTCAGTGGTGGCTACACCTTC
TRBJ2-1	TRBD2	TRBV4-1	NA	CASSQDVSGRGRYEQFF	TGCGCCAGCAGCCAAGATGTTAGCGGGAGAGGCAGGTATGAGCAGTTCTTC
TRBJ2-1	TRBD2	TRBV18	NA	CASSSTGTSGRNEQFF	TGTGCCAGCTCATCAACCGGGACTAGCGGGAGGAATGAGCAGTTCTTC
TRBJ1-1	TRBD1	TRBV4-1	NA	CASSQGPTGGNTEAFF	TGCGCCAGCAGCCAGGGGCCTACAGGGGGCAACACTGAAGCTTTCTTT
TRBJ1-5	NA	TRBV6-5	NA	CASSYSRQSNQPQHF	TGTGCCAGCAGTTACTCCCGACAGTCGAATCAGCCCCAGCATTTT
TRBJ2-3	TRBD1	TRBV13	once	CASSPGGAGGPDTQYF	TGTGCCAGCAGCCCCGGCGGCGCAGGGGGTCCAGATACGCAGTATTTT
TRBJ2-1	TRBD2	TRBV7-3	NA	CASSLGASGNNEQFF	TGTGCCAGCAGCTTAGGGGCTAGCGGGAACAATGAGCAGTTCTTC
TRBJ2-7	NA	TRBV7-6	large	CASSIGGEGKQYF	TGTGCCAGCAGCATCGGTGGGGAAGGCAAGCAGTACTTC
TRBJ2-6	NA	TRBV30	NA	CACTHRVGANVLTF	TGTGCCTGCACCCACAGGGTAGGGGCCAACGTCCTGACTTTC
TRBJ2-7	TRBD2	TRBV5-1	NA	CASSATSGSYEQYF	TGCGCCAGCAGCGCGACTAGCGGTTCCTACGAGCAGTACTTC
TRBJ1-5	NA	TRBV27	NA	CASRSAGPSNQPQHF	TGTGCCAGCAGGTCCGCTGGGCCAAGCAATCAGCCCCAGCATTTT
TRBJ2-7	NA	TRBV12-2	NA	CASRSEGRYEQYF	TGTGCAAGTCGCTCGGAGGGTAGGTACGAGCAGTACTTC
TRBJ2-1	NA	TRBV9	NA	CASSVAGASSYNEQFF	TGTGCCAGCAGCGTGGCAGGGGCGAGCTCCTACAATGAGCAGTTCTTC
TRBJ2-1	TRBD1	TRBV29-1	NA	CSFMGQGRNEQFF	TGCAGCTTTATGGGACAGGGGCGCAATGAGCAGTTCTTC
TRBJ1-4	NA	TRBV6-1	once	CASSGSGEKLFF	TGTGCCAGCAGTGGGTCAGGGGAAAAACTGTTTTTT
TRBJ2-7	NA	TRBV6-5	large	CASSYTPASQGEQYF	TGTGCCAGCAGTTACACACCGGCCTCCCAAGGGGAGCAGTACTTC
TRBJ2-7	TRBD1	TRBV9	NA	CASSPTGGFSYEQYF	TGTGCCAGCAGCCCGACAGGGGGCTTTTCCTACGAGCAGTACTTC
TRBJ2-1	TRBD2	TRBV6-1	NA	CASLAGGYNEQFF	TGTGCCAGCCTAGCGGGAGGCTACAATGAGCAGTTCTTC
TRBJ2-3	TRBD1	TRBV5-8	NA	CASPRSQGANTQYF	TGTGCCAGTCCCCGATCCCAGGGGGCGAATACGCAGTATTTT
TRBJ1-5	NA	TRBV30	NA	CAWSVRGFQPQHF	TGTGCCTGGAGTGTACGGGGGTTTCAGCCCCAGCATTTT
TRBJ2-1	NA	TRBV5-1	once	CASSLAPRLVNEQFF	TGCGCCAGCAGCTTGGCGCCCCGGTTGGTCAATGAGCAGTTCTTC
TRBJ1-1	NA	TRBV10-3	NA	CAISEPFGNTEAFF	TGTGCCATCAGTGAGCCCTTTGGGAACACTGAAGCTTTCTTT
TRBJ2-1	TRBD2	TRBV19	NA	CASMGGNYNEQFF	TGTGCCAGTATGGGGGGGAACTACAATGAGCAGTTCTTC
TRBJ1-5	TRBD1	TRBV4-1	NA	CASTLGAGGAGNQPQHF	TGCGCCAGCACCCTAGGGGCAGGGGGCGCGGGCAATCAGCCCCAGCATTTT
TRBJ2-4	NA	TRBV5-1	NA	CASSPGDHLAKNIQYF	TGCGCCAGCAGCCCTGGAGACCATCTAGCCAAAAACATTCAGTACTTC
TRBJ2-7	NA	TRBV11-3	NA	CASSLDSSLSSYEQYF	TGTGCCAGCAGCTTAGATAGTTCTCTGAGCTCCTACGAGCAGTACTTC
TRBJ2-3	NA	TRBV6-5	NA	CASMGRKPSTDTQYF	TGTGCCAGCATGGGCCGAAAGCCGTCCACAGATACGCAGTATTTT
TRBJ2-3	NA	TRBV7-9	few	CASSFASTDTQYF	TGTGCCAGCAGCTTTGCCAGCACAGATACGCAGTATTTT
TRBJ1-3	NA	TRBV6-6	few	CASSFPVGSSGNTIYF	TGTGCCAGCAGCTTTCCTGTGGGGTCCTCTGGAAACACCATATATTTT
TRBJ1-1	TRBD1	TRBV5-4	NA	CASSASTGGRGNTEAFF	TGTGCCAGCAGCGCCTCGACAGGGGGCAGGGGAAACACTGAAGCTTTCTTT
TRBJ2-1	NA	TRBV21-1	NA	CASKGDPGNNEQFF	TGTGCCAGCAAGGGGGACCCGGGAAACAATGAGCAGTTCTTC
TRBJ1-1	NA	TRBV5-5	NA	CASSRQSSNTEAFF	TGTGCCAGCAGCAGGCAATCGAGCAACACTGAAGCTTTCTTT
TRBJ1-2	NA	TRBV29-1	NA	CSVDEAVNYGYTF	TGCAGCGTTGATGAGGCAGTCAACTATGGCTACACCTTC
TRBJ2-7	TRBD2	TRBV27	once	CASSAGVSTYEQYF	TGTGCCAGCAGTGCGGGAGTATCGACCTACGAGCAGTACTTC
TRBJ1-1	TRBD1	TRBV6-1	NA	CASSEGTGATEAFF	TGTGCCAGCAGTGAGGGGACAGGGGCAACTGAAGCTTTCTTT
TRBJ2-2	TRBD1	TRBV19	NA	CASSLYRGRGTGELFF	TGTGCCAGTAGCTTATACAGGGGGCGCGGCACCGGGGAGCTGTTTTTT
TRBJ2-2	TRBD1	TRBV10-3	NA	CAIRRQGATGELFF	TGTGCCATCAGAAGACAGGGCGCCACCGGGGAGCTGTTTTTT
TRBJ1-2	NA	TRBV11-3	NA	CASSLDLKGRHGYTF	TGTGCCAGCAGCTTAGATCTGAAAGGGAGGCATGGCTACACCTTC
TRBJ1-2	NA	TRBV4-2	NA	CASSQDRGQRRGYTF	TGTGCCAGCAGCCAAGATCGGGGGCAAAGGAGGGGCTACACCTTC
TRBJ2-2	TRBD1	TRBV23-1	NA	CASSQRRDRDRCTGELFF	TGCGCCAGCAGTCAAAGAAGGGACAGGGATAGGTGCACCGGGGAGCTGTTTTTT
TRBJ2-7	NA	TRBV19	NA	CASSINLDTTYEQYF	TGTGCCAGTAGTATAAACTTAGATACCACCTACGAGCAGTACTTC
TRBJ1-1	NA	TRBV7-6	NA	CASSLDIGGTEAFF	TGTGCCAGCAGCTTAGATATAGGGGGGACTGAAGCTTTCTTT
TRBJ2-2	NA	TRBV4-1	few	CASSQMGHSSTGELFF	TGCGCCAGCAGCCAAATGGGTCATTCGAGCACCGGGGAGCTGTTTTTT
TRBJ2-3	TRBD1	TRBV9	NA	CASSGLTGLTDTQYF	TGTGCCAGCAGCGGATTGACAGGGCTCACAGATACGCAGTATTTT
TRBJ2-7	NA	TRBV7-9	large	CATGYRDEQYF	TGTGCCACGGGATACAGGGACGAGCAGTACTTC
TRBJ1-1	NA	TRBV11-1	NA	CASSPRGRPNTEAFF	TGTGCCAGCAGCCCGCGGGGACGGCCGAACACTGAAGCTTTCTTT
TRBJ2-2	NA	TRBV27	once	CASTEAGNTGELFF	TGTGCCAGCACCGAGGCGGGAAACACCGGGGAGCTGTTTTTT
TRBJ2-7	TRBD1	TRBV30	NA	CAWRSDRGRGEQYF	TGTGCCTGGAGAAGCGACAGGGGGCGCGGCGAGCAGTACTTC
TRBJ2-5	NA	TRBV7-2	few	CASSFIQGLKTQYF	TGTGCCAGCAGCTTCATACAGGGTTTGAAGACCCAGTACTTC
TRBJ2-2	TRBD2	TRBV7-9	NA	CASSHLAGVNTGELFF	TGTGCCAGCAGCCATCTAGCGGGAGTTAACACCGGGGAGCTGTTTTTT
TRBJ1-3	NA	TRBV6-1	NA	CASSVDSGNTIYF	TGTGCCAGCAGTGTAGACAGTGGAAACACCATATATTTT
TRBJ2-2	NA	TRBV5-1	NA	CASSLGTVNTGELFF	TGCGCCAGCAGCTTGGGGACGGTGAACACCGGGGAGCTGTTTTTT